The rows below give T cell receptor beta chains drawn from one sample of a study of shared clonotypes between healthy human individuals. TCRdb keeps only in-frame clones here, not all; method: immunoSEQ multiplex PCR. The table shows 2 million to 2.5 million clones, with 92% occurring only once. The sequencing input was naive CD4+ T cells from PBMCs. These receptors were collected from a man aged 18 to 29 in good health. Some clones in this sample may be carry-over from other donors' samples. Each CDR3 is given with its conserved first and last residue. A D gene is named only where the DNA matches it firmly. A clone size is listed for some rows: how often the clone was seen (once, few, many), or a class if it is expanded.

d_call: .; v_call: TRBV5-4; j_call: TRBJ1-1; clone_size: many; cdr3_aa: CASSGSPSTEAFF; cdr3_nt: TGTGCCAGCAGCGGTAGTCCGTCCACTGAAGCTTTCTTT
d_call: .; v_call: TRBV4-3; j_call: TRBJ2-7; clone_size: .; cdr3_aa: CASSQDQRRHSYEQYF; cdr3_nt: TGCGCCAGCAGCCAAGATCAAAGGAGGCACTCCTACGAGCAGTACTTC
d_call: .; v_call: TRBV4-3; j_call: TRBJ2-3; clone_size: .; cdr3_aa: CASSSNIGLISTQYF; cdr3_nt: TGCGCCAGCAGCTCTAATATCGGACTTATCAGTACGCAGTATTTT
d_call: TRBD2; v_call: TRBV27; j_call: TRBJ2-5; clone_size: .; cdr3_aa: CASSLDEVAGGWETQYF; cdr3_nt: TGTGCCAGCAGTTTAGATGAGGTAGCGGGAGGCTGGGAGACCCAGTACTTC
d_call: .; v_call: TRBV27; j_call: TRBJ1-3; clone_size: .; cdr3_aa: CASSTKGFGNTIYF; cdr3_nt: TGTGCCAGCAGTACCAAGGGCTTTGGAAACACCATATATTTT
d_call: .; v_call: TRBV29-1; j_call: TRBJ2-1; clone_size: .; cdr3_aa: CSVPGTVTYNEQFF; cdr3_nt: TGCAGCGTCCCCGGGACTGTGACGTACAATGAGCAGTTCTTC
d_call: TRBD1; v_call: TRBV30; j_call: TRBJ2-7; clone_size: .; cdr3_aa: CAWTLDRGLYEQYF; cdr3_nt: TGTGCCTGGACCTTGGACAGGGGGCTCTACGAGCAGTACTTC
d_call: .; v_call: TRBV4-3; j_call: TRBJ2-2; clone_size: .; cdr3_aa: CASSQRGAGTNTGELFF; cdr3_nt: TGCGCCAGCAGCCAAAGAGGGGCGGGGACGAACACCGGGGAGCTGTTTTTT
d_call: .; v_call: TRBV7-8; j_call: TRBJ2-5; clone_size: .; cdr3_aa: CASDHGPGYQETQYF; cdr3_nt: TGTGCCAGTGATCACGGGCCCGGGTACCAAGAGACCCAGTACTTC
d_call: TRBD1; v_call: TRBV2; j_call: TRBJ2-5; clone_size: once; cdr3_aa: CASSAQTGGGETQYF; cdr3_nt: TGTGCCAGCAGTGCACAGACAGGGGGTGGAGAGACCCAGTACTTC
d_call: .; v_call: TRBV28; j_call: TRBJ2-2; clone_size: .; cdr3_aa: CASSLTLQAANTGELFF; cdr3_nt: TGTGCCAGCAGCCTAACGCTACAGGCCGCGAACACCGGGGAGCTGTTTTTT
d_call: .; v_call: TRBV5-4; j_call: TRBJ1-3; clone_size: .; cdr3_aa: CASSLAGITSGNTIYF; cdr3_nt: TGTGCCAGCAGCTTGGCCGGTATTACTTCTGGAAACACCATATATTTT
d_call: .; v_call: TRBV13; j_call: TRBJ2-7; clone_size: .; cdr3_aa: CASSPIAPYEQYF; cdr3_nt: TGTGCCAGCAGTCCCATAGCACCCTACGAGCAGTACTTC
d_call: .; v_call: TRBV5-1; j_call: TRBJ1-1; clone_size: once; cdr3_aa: CASSLVADDEAFF; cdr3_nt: TGCGCCAGCAGCTTGGTGGCGGATGATGAAGCTTTCTTT
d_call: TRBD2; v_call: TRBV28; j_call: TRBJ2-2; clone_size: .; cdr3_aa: CASSNSGSATGELFF; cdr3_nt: TGTGCCAGCAGTAATAGCGGGAGCGCCACCGGGGAGCTGTTTTTT
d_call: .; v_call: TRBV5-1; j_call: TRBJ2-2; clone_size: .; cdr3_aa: CASSSVGVRTGELFF; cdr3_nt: TGCGCCAGCAGCTCGGTAGGGGTCCGCACCGGGGAGCTGTTTTTT
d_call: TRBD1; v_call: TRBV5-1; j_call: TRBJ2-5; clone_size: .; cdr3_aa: CASSSQGETQYF; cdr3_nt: TGCGCCAGCAGCTCACAGGGGGAGACCCAGTACTTC
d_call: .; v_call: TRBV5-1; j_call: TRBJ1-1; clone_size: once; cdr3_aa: CASSLGAGAVNTEAFF; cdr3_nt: TGCGCCAGCAGCTTGGGGGCGGGAGCGGTGAACACTGAAGCTTTCTTT
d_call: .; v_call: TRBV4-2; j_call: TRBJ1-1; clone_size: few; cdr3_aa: CASSRDTNTEAFF; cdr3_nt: TGTGCCAGCAGCCGGGACACGAACACTGAAGCTTTCTTT
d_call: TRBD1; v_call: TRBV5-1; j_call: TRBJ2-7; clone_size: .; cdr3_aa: CASSQNFDRAHEQYF; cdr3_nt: TGCGCCAGCAGCCAAAATTTTGACAGGGCCCACGAGCAGTACTTC
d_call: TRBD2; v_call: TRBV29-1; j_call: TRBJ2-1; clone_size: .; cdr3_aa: CSVELWSSGGSYNEQFF; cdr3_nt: TGCAGCGTTGAGTTGTGGTCTAGCGGGGGCTCCTACAATGAGCAGTTCTTC
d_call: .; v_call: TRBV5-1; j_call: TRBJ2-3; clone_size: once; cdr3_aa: CASRDTTQYF; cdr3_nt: TGCGCCAGCAGAGACACTACGCAGTATTTT
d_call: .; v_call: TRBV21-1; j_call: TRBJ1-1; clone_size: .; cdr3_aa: CASSTNRDTEAFF; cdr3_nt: TGTGCCAGCAGCACAAACAGGGACACTGAAGCTTTCTTT
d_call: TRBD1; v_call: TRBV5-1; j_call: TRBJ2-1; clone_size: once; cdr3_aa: CASSPTPGQGLDEQFF; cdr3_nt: TGCGCCAGCAGCCCGACTCCGGGACAGGGTCTCGATGAGCAGTTCTTC
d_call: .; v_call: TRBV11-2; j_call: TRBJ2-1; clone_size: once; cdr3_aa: CASSLEGGNGDEQFF; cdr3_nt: TGTGCCAGCAGCTTAGAGGGGGGTAACGGCGATGAGCAGTTCTTC
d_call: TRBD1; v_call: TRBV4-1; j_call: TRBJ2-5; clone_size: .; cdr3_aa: CASSRQGWETQYF; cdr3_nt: TGCGCCAGCAGCCGACAGGGATGGGAGACCCAGTACTTC
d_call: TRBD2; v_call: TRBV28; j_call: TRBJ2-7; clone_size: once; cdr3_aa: CASSSPRGAGGPTEQYF; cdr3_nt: TGTGCCAGCAGTTCTCCTCGGGGGGCGGGAGGGCCAACCGAGCAGTACTTC
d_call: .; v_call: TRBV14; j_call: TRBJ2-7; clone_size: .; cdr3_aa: CASSQASGYEQYF; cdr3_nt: TGTGCCAGCAGCCAGGCTTCCGGATACGAGCAGTACTTC
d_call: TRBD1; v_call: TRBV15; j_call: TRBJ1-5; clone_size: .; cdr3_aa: CATSRDPAGQTQHF; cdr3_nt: TGTGCCACCAGCAGAGATCCGGCGGGACAGACCCAGCATTTT
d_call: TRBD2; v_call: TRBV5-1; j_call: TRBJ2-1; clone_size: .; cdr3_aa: CASSLASGANEQFF; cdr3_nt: TGCGCCAGCAGCTTGGCCAGCGGGGCCAATGAGCAGTTCTTC
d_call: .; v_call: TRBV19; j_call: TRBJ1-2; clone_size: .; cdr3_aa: CASTGKRYGYTF; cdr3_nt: TGTGCCAGTACGGGCAAGCGTTATGGCTACACCTTC
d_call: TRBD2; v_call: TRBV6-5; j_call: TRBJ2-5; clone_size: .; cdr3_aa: CASSYGIAGVETQYF; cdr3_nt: TGTGCCAGCAGTTACGGGATAGCGGGAGTAGAGACCCAGTACTTC
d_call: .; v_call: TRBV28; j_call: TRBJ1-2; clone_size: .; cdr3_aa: CASTRGPPNNYGYTF; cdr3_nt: TGTGCCAGCACCCGGGGGCCCCCTAACAACTATGGCTACACCTTC
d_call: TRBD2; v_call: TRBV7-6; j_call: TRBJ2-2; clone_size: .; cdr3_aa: CASSPGTSGSWNTGELFF; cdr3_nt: TGTGCCAGCAGCCCCGGGACTAGCGGGAGTTGGAACACCGGGGAGCTGTTTTTT
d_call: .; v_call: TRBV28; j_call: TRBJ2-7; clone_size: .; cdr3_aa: CASTSPGRTYEQYF; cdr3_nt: TGTGCCAGCACGTCGCCGGGTAGAACGTACGAGCAGTACTTC
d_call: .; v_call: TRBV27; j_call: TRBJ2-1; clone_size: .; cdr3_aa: CASSFLGRGPYNEQFF; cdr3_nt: TGTGCCAGCAGTTTTTTGGGGCGGGGGCCCTACAATGAGCAGTTCTTC
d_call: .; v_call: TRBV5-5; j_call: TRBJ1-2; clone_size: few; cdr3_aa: CASSLEWGYTF; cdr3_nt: TGTGCCAGCAGCTTGGAGTGGGGCTACACCTTC
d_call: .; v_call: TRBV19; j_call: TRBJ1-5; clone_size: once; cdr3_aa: CASSRSNSNQPQHF; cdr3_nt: TGTGCCAGTAGTAGGTCTAATAGCAATCAGCCCCAGCATTTT
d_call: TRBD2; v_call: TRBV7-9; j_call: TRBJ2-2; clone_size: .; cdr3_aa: CASSSGLAGGSGTGELFF; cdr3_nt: TGTGCCAGCAGCTCGGGACTAGCGGGAGGATCTGGTACCGGGGAGCTGTTTTTT
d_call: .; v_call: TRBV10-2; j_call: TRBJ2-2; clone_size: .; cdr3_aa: CASQGGLGELFF; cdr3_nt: TGCGCCAGCCAGGGGGGTCTCGGGGAGCTGTTTTTT
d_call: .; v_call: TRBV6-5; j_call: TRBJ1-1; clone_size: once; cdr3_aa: CASSYSRQGGTEAFF; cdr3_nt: TGTGCCAGCAGTTACTCGAGGCAGGGTGGCACTGAAGCTTTCTTT
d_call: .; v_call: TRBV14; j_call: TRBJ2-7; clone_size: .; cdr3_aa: CASSQAPIIHEQYF; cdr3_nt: TGTGCCAGCAGCCAAGCCCCGATTATCCACGAGCAGTACTTC
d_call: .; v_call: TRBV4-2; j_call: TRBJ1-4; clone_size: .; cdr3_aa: CASSQDILVATNEKLFF; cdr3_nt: TGTGCCAGCAGCCAAGATATCCTTGTAGCGACTAATGAAAAACTGTTTTTT
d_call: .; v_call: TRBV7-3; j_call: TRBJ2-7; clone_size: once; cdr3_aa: CASSLAAGSGEQYF; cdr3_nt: TGTGCCAGCAGCTTAGCCGCGGGTTCGGGCGAGCAGTACTTC
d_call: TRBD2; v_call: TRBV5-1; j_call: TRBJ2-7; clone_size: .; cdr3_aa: CASSLVPAGDPEQYF; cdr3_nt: TGCGCCAGCAGCTTGGTTCCAGCGGGAGATCCCGAGCAGTACTTC